This is a list of T cell receptor beta chains from one sample in a study of CD8+CD57+ T cells in acquired aplastic anemia. TCRdb ran MiXCR on the reads and lists one entry per CDR3 protein. The sample consists of more than 95,000 distinct CDR3 sequences, about 43% of them appearing once. Material for sequencing was sorted CD4+, CD8+, or CD8+CD57+ T cells (not recorded which) from PBMCs. The receptor source for this set is a human donor with aplastic anemia. Each CDR3 is given with its conserved first and last residue. The D gene is left open where the match is weak. Clone size, where shown, is once, few, many, or a class for clones that have expanded.

TRBV12-3/TRBV12-4	TRBJ1-3	many	NA	CASSSQAFSGNTIYF	TGTGCCAGCAGTTCCCAGGCGTTCTCTGGAAACACCATATATTTT
TRBV19	TRBJ1-2	NA	NA	CASSPGEGRGYTF	TGTGCCAGTAGTCCCGGGGAGGGACGGGGCTACACCTTC
TRBV15	TRBJ1-1	few	NA	CATSRAAQENTEAFF	TGTGCCACCAGCAGAGCGGCGCAAGAGAACACTGAAGCTTTCTTT
TRBV10-3	TRBJ1-1	few	NA	CAISEDKGYTEAFF	TGTGCCATCAGTGAGGACAAGGGTTACACTGAAGCTTTCTTT
TRBV20-1	TRBJ2-5	NA	NA	CSAIGGRAMKTQYF	TGCAGTGCTATCGGGGGCAGAGCCATGAAGACCCAGTACTTC
TRBV7-7	TRBJ1-1	NA	NA	CASSLGQANTEAFF	TGTGCCAGCAGCTTAGGACAGGCGAACACTGAAGCTTTCTTT
TRBV5-5	TRBJ1-1	many	NA	CASSFTRTYTEAFF	TGTGCCAGCAGCTTTACCCGAACCTACACTGAAGCTTTCTTT
TRBV5-4	TRBJ2-5	many	TRBD2	CASSSTGGRGIETQYF	TGTGCCAGCAGCTCCACGGGGGGTCGCGGAATAGAGACCCAGTACTTC
TRBV29-1	TRBJ1-2	NA	NA	CSVYVGYTF	TGCAGCGTTTACGTGGGATACACCTTC
TRBV6-1	TRBJ1-2	NA	TRBD1	CASRRTGKHYGYTF	TGTGCCAGCAGGCGGACAGGAAAACACTATGGCTACACCTTC
TRBV25-1	TRBJ2-6	NA	NA	CASSGRTLGSGANVLTF	TGTGCCAGCAGTGGTCGGACCCTTGGCTCTGGGGCCAACGTCCTGACTTTC
TRBV12-3/TRBV12-4	TRBJ1-1	many	NA	CASSYREGAEAFF	TGTGCCAGCAGTTACAGGGAGGGGGCTGAAGCTTTCTTT
TRBV11-3	TRBJ2-2	many	NA	CASSLKHTGELFF	TGTGCCAGCAGCTTAAAACACACCGGGGAGCTGTTTTTT
TRBV29-1	TRBJ2-5	NA	NA	CSLSFQETQYF	TGCAGCCTTTCATTCCAAGAGACCCAGTACTTC
TRBV28	TRBJ2-7	few	TRBD1	CASKGAIFYEQYF	TGTGCCAGCAAGGGGGCTATTTTCTACGAGCAGTACTTC
TRBV11-2	TRBJ2-1	many	TRBD2	CASSLDSRGAYNEQFF	TGTGCCAGCAGCTTAGATTCGCGGGGGGCGTACAATGAGCAGTTCTTC
TRBV10-3	TRBJ2-7	NA	NA	CAISSKGWERTYEQYF	TGTGCCATCAGTTCCAAGGGTTGGGAGAGGACCTACGAGCAGTACTTC
TRBV6-1	TRBJ1-5	many	NA	CASRLTRDGNQPQHF	TGTGCCAGCCGACTGACCCGAGACGGCAATCAGCCCCAGCATTTT